This T cell receptor beta chain is drawn from a study of metastatic and nonmetastatic thyroid tumors. Study-wide background: It was across blood and tumor or nodule tissue from malignant and benign thyroid patients that repertoires were compared. General study results and limits: TCR beta diversity was reportedly significantly higher in malignant thyroid tumors than benign nodules, in blood and tumor.

Per the original data handling: The study built a papillary thyroid cancer distant-metastasis classifier from CDR3 differences across clinicopathological groups. TCRdb re-analyzed the PCR reads using MiXCR. The V and J calls shown here were made by TCRdb, not taken from the authors' results. This sample yields approximately 15,000 clones, of which about a quarter are seen a single time; around 8.1% belongs to the top ten. The entire patient cohort was treatment-naive prior to thyroid surgery. Between the trimmed V and J ends, which lost 4 bases and 1 base, there was a span of 15 bases. This CDR3 region has 15 residues. Per the germline V gene, CDR1 is SGHRS and CDR2 is YFSETQ. With respect to this clone: Its antigen is currently unknown.

V is TRBV5-1 and J is TRBJ2-7, with D possibly TRBD2 on 6 matching bases. Sequenced material: tumor tissue. This TCR was sampled from a female donor with papillary thyroid cancer or a benign thyroid nodule (not recorded which). Some clones in this sample may be carry-over from other donors' samples. DNA of the CDR3: TGCGCCAGCAGCCCGCTGCGGGGAGATTCCTACGAGCAGTACTTC. Amino acid sequence: CASSPLRGDSYEQYF.